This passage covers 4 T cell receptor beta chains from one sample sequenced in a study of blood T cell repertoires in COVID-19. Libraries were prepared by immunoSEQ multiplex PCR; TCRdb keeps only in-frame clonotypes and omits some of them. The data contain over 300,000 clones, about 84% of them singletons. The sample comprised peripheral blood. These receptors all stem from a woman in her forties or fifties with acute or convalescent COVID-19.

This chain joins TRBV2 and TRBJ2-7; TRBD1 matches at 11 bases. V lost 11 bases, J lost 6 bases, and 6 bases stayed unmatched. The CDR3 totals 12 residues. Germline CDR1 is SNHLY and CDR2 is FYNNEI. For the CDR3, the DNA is TGTGCCTCCGGGACAGGGGGATTCGAGCAGTACTTC. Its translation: CASGTGGFEQYF. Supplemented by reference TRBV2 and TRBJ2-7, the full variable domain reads EPEVTQTPSHQVTQMGQEVILRCVPISNHLYFYWYRQILGQKVEFLVSFYNNEISEKSEIFDDQFSVERPDGSNFTLKIRSTKLEDSAMYFCASGTGGFEQYFGPGTRLTVT.

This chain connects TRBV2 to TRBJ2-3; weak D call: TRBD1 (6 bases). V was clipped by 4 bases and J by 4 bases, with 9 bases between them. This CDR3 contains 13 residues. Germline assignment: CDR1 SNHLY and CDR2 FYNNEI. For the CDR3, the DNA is TGTGCCAGCAGTGCCCAGGGGTCAGATACGCAGTATTTT. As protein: CASSAQGSDTQYF. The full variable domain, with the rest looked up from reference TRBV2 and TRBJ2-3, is EPEVTQTPSHQVTQMGQEVILRCVPISNHLYFYWYRQILGQKVEFLVSFYNNEISEKSEIFDDQFSVERPDGSNFTLKIRSTKLEDSAMYFCASSAQGSDTQYFGPGTRLTVL.

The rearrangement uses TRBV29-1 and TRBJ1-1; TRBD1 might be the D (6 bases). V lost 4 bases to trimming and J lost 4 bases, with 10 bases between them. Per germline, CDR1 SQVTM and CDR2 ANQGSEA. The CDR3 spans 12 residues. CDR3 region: CSVVRQVTEAFF. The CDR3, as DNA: TGCAGCGTTGTTAGACAGGTCACTGAAGCTTTCTTT.

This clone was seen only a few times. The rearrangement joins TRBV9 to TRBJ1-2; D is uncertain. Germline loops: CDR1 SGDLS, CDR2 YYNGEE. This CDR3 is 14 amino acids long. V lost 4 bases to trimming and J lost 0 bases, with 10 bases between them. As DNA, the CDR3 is TGTGCCAGCAGCCCACAGCCTTCTAACTATGGCTACACCTTC. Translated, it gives CASSPQPSNYGYTF.